This TCR beta chain was retrieved from a study of control samples from healthy donors and cancer patients (TCRdb year 2020). Turning to this clone: Its specific antigen is unknown. Base qualities are not provided; no much larger clone lies one nucleotide away.

CDR3 length: 15 amino acids, cysteine to phenylalanine. CDR3 DNA is the only sequence kept; it has 45 bases, read in frame from the first base. V and J lose 5 bases and 10 bases, and a span of 18 bases separates them. Based on the germline V gene, the CDR1 and CDR2 sequences are SGHTA and FQGNSA. The library was produced with the immunoSEQ multiplex PCR assay. TCRdb stores this immuneACCESS table with in-frame sequences only. Part of the clones is absent; in the studies checked, under half of the shortfall reflects unresolved V genes, and no reason is known for the rest. Across this sample there are 120,000 to 150,000 clones, with approximately 93% seen only once. Less than 6% of the sample rests with the top ten.

The sample was blood. The sequence came from a man between 18 and 29 years old in good health. The sequence links TRBV7-2 to TRBJ1-6; the D gene is not confidently resolved. The nucleotide sequence is given as TGTGCCAGCAGCCTAACCCAGGACTCCCGGTCACCCCTCCACTTT. The resulting protein is CASSLTQDSRSPLHF.